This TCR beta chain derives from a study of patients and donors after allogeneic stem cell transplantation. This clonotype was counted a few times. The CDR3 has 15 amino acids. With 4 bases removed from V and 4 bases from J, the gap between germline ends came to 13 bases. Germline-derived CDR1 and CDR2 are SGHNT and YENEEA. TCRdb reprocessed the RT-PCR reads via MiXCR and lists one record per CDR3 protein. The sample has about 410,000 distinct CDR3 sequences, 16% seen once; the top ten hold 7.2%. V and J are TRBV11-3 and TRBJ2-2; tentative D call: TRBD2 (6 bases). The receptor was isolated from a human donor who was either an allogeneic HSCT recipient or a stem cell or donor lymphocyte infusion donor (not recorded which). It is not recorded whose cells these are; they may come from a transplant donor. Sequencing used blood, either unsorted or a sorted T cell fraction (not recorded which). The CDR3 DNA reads TGTGCCAGCAGCTATGGAGGGAGCGCCACCGGGGAGCTGTTTTTT. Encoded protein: CASSYGGSATGELFF.